Presented here are 9 T cell receptor beta chains from one specimen sequenced in a study of cytomegalovirus exposure and HLA in healthy donors. The assay was immunoSEQ multiplex PCR, and TCRdb's table has in-frame clones only and misses some. Among about 56,000 clones listed, approximately 92% were seen once. The sample consisted of PBMCs. The origin of the receptors is a man between 18 and 35 years old in good health and CMV-seronegative.

The V gene is TRBV27, the J gene TRBJ2-1, with D maybe TRBD1 (7 bases). CDR1 MNHEY and CDR2 SMNVEV come from the germline V gene (reference sequence). Trimming left V 0 bases short and J 8 bases short, with 17 bases between. This CDR3 is built from 16 residues. CDR3 region: CASSLSGQRLDYEQFF. In DNA, the CDR3 is TGTGCCAGCAGTTTATCGGGACAGAGACTAGACTATGAGCAGTTCTTC.

The chain has TRBV19 and TRBJ1-4; tentatively, D is TRBD1 (5 bases). The CDR3 totals 15 residues. V lost 6 bases and J 6 bases, leaving 17 bases between the germline ends. Germline V gives CDR1 LNHDA, CDR2 SQIVND (reference sequence). The chain's CDR3 is CASSSPGLGDEKLFF. The CDR3 DNA reads as TGTGCCAGTAGCTCCCCCGGCCTAGGGGATGAAAAACTGTTTTTT.

CDR3: CASSLASGNNEQFF. CDR3 coding DNA: TGTGCCAGCAGCTTAGCGTCGGGAAACAATGAGCAGTTCTTC. The chain recombines TRBV7-2 with TRBJ2-1; perhaps TRBD2 as D (5 bases). The CDR3 runs to 14 residues. Trimming removed 0 bases from V and 5 bases from J, with 8 bases in between. Germline V gene lookup returns CDR1 SGHTA and CDR2 FQGNSA.

The CDR3 spells CASSAGTGGFTGELFF. CDR3 sequence (DNA): TGTGCCAGCAGCGCGGGGACAGGGGGCTTCACCGGGGAGCTGTTTTTT. This rearrangement joins TRBV9 to TRBJ2-2, with 12 bases that match TRBD1. Germline values: CDR1 SGDLS, CDR2 YYNGEE. The CDR3 runs 16 residues. The V segment lost 3 bases and the J segment 4 bases; nucleotides outside the gene matches: 4.

The chain uses TRBV9 and TRBJ2-1; TRBD2 aligns across 11 bases. CDR1 and CDR2 from the germline V gene are SGDLS and YYNGEE. The length of the CDR3 is 14 residues. V trimming: 4 bases; J trimming: 7 bases; junction bases outside the gene matches: 4. CDR3 bases: TGTGCCAGCAGCACTAGCGGGAGATCTAATGAGCAGTTCTTC. It is translated as CASSTSGRSNEQFF. Full variable domain (outside the CDR3, taken from reference TRBV9 and TRBJ2-1): DSGVTQTPKHLITATGQRVTLRCSPRSGDLSVYWYQQSLDQGLQFLIQYYNGEERAKGNILERFSAQQFPDLHSELNLSSLELGDSALYFCASSTSGRSNEQFFGPGTRLTVL.

Concerning this clone: The same CDR3 also results from other DNA sequences found in this sample. CDR3 loop: CSVGDSLNEQFF. CDR3 nucleotide sequence: TGCAGCGTTGGGGACAGTCTCAATGAGCAGTTCTTC. The chain is built from TRBV29-1 and TRBJ2-1, with TRBD1 matching 7 bases. Germline V lookup: CDR1 SQVTM, CDR2 ANQGSEA. Unmatched junction bases numbered 3, after V lost 4 bases and J lost 6 bases. The CDR3 length is 12 residues.

The rearrangement joins TRBV13 to TRBJ1-1, with D perhaps matching TRBD1 (6 bases). Germline V CDR1 and CDR2: PRHDT, FYEKMQ (reference sequence). Trimming removed 4 bases from V and 10 bases from J, with 19 bases in between. This CDR3 comprises 14 residues. The CDR3 loop reads CASSYLGTLGRAFF. The CDR3 DNA reads TGTGCCAGCAGCTATTTGGGGACACTGGGTCGAGCTTTCTTT.

The chain joins TRBV7-9 to TRBJ2-1, with 10 bases that match TRBD2. J gave up 7 bases and V 6 bases, and 6 bases lay outside the gene matches. Per germline, CDR1 SEHNR and CDR2 FQNEAQ (reference sequence). This CDR3 is built from 14 residues. Here the CDR3 reads CASSETSGLNEQFF. The CDR3 DNA reads as TGTGCCAGCAGTGAGACTAGCGGGCTGAATGAGCAGTTCTTC.

The chain links TRBV9 to TRBJ2-1, with 11 bases aligning to TRBD2. CDR1 and CDR2 from the germline V gene are SGDLS and YYNGEE. The ends lost 3 bases at V and 7 bases at J; junction bases unmatched: 6. The CDR3 sequence is 15 residues long. The CDR3 DNA reads TGTGCCAGCAGCGATCTAGCGGGAGGAGGTAATGAGCAGTTCTTC. Its protein is CASSDLAGGGNEQFF.